The clone carrying this TCR beta chain was detected only once. The CDR3 runs 10 residues. PCR employed 60 Vbeta and 13 Jbeta primers. Measured with immunoSEQ multiplex PCR; TCRdb has only the in-frame clones, and not every one. The table has roughly 140,000 clones, roughly 80% seen once; the top ten hold around 6.2%. The sample is drawn from a study of cytomegalovirus exposure and HLA in healthy donors. The gene calls are TRBV12-2 and TRBJ1-2. TRBV12-2 is a recognized pseudogene. Sequencing input: PBMCs. The source of this sequence is a man aged 25-45 years in good health and CMV-seropositive. In DNA form, the CDR3 reads TGTGCAAGTCGCTCGGTGGGCTACACCTTC. Translating gives CASRSVGYTF.